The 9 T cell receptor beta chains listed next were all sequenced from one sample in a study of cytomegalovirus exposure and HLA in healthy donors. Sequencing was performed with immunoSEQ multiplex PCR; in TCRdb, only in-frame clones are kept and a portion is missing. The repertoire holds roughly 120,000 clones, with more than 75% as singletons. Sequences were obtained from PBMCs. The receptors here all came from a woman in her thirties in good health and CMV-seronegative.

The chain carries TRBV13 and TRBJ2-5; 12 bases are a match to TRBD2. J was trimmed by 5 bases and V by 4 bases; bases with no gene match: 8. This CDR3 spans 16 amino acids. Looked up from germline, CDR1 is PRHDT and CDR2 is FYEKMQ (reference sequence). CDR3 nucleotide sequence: TGTGCCAGCAGCTCGGTACTAGCGGGGGGAGTGGAGACCCAGTACTTC. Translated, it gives CASSSVLAGGVETQYF.

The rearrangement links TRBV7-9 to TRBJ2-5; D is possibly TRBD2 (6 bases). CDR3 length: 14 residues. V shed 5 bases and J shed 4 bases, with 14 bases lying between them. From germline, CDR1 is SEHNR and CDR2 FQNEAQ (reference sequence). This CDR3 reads CASSPLAGPETQYF. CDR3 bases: TGTGCCAGCAGCCCCCTCGCGGGACCAGAGACCCAGTACTTC.

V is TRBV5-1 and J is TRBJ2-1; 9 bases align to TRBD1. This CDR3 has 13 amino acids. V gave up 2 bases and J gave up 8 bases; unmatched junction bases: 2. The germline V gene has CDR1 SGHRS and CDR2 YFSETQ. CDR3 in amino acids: CASSFRDRDEQFF. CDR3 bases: TGCGCCAGCAGCTTCCGGGACAGGGATGAGCAGTTCTTC.

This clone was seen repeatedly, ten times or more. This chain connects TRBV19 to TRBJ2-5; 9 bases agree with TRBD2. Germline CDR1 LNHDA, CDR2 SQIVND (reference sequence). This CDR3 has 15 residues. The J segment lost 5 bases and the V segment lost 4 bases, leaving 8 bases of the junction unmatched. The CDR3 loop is CASSTGTSLGETQYF. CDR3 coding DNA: TGTGCCAGTAGTACAGGGACTAGCCTGGGGGAGACCCAGTACTTC.

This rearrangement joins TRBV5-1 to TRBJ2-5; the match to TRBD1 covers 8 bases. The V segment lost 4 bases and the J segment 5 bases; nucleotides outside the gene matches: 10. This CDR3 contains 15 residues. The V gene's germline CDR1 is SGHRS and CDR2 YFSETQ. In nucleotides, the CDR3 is TGCGCCAGCAGCCCGGGGCCGACAGGGGAGGAGACCCAGTACTTC. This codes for CASSPGPTGEETQYF. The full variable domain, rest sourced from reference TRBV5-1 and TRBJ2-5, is KAGVTQTPRYLIKTRGQQVTLSCSPISGHRSVSWYQQTPGQGLQFLFEYFSETQRNKGNFPGRFSGRQFSNSRSEMNVSTLELGDSALYLCASSPGPTGEETQYFGPGTRLLVL.

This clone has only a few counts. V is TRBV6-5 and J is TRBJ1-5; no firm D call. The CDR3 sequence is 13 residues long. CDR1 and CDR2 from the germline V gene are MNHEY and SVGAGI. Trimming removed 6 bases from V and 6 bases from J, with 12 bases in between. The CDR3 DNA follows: TGTGCCAGCAGAACTGCGCCGCGTCAGCCCCAGCATTTT. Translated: CASRTAPRQPQHF.

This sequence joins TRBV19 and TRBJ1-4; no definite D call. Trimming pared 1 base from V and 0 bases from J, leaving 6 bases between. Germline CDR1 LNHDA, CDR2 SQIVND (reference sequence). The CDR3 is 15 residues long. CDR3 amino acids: CASSIGGATNEKLFF. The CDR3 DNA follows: TGTGCCAGTAGTATAGGCGGTGCAACTAATGAAAAACTGTTTTTT.

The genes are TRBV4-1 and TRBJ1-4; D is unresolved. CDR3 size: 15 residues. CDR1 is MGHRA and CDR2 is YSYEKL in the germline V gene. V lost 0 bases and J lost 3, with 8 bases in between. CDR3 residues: CASSQDLASNEKLFF. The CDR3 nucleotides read TGCGCCAGCAGCCAAGATCTGGCCTCTAATGAAAAACTGTTTTTT.

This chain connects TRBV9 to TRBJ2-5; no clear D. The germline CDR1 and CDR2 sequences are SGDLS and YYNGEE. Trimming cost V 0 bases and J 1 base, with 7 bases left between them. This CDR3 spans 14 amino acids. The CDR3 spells CASSVGHTQETQYF. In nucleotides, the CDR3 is TGTGCCAGCAGCGTAGGGCATACCCAAGAGACCCAGTACTTC.